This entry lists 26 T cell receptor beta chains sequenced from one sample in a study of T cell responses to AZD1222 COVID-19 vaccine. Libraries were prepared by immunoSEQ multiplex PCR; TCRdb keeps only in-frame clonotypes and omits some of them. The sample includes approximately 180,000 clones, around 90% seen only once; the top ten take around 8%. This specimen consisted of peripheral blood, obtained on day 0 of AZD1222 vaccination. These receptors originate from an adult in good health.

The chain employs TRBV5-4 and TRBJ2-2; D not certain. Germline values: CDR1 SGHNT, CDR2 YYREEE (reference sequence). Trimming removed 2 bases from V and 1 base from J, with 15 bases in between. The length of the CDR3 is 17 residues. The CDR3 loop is CASSFRPETRNTGELFF. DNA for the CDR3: TGTGCCAGCAGCTTTAGGCCCGAGACAAGGAACACCGGGGAGCTGTTTTTT.

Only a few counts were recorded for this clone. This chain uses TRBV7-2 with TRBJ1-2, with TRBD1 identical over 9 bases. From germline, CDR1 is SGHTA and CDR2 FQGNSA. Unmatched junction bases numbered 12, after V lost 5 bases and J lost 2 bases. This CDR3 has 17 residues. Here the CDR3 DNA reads TGTGCCAGCAGCAAAACTAGGGGGACAGGGACGAACTATGGCTACACCTTC. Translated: CASSKTRGTGTNYGYTF.

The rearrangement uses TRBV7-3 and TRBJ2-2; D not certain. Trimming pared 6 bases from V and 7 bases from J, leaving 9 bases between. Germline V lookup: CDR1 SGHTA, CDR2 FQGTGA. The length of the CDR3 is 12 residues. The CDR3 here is CASRSPFGELFF. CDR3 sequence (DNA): TGTGCCAGCAGAAGTCCCTTCGGGGAGCTGTTTTTT.

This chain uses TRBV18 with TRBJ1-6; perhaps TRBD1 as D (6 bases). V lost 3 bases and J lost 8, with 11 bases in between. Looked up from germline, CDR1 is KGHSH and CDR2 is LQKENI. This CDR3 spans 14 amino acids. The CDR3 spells CASSPGTKDSPLHF. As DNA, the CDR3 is TGTGCCAGCTCACCGGGGACAAAAGATTCACCCCTCCACTTT.

As DNA, the CDR3 is TGCGCCAGCAGCTCCGCCGGGAACGAGCAGTTCTTC. This codes for CASSSAGNEQFF. The chain employs TRBV5-1 and TRBJ2-1; TRBD2 is a possible D gene (5 bases). The CDR3 contains 12 residues. Trimming shortened V by 3 bases and J by 10 bases, and 11 bases separated the two germline ends. CDR1 and CDR2 (germline): SGHRS, YFSETQ.

The CDR3 here is CASSPFDLGQVSGGNTIYF. The CDR3 DNA reads TGTGCCAGCTCACCATTCGACTTGGGACAGGTTTCAGGAGGAAACACCATATATTTT. The chain links TRBV18 to TRBJ1-3, with 8 bases matching TRBD1. The CDR3 totals 19 residues. The germline gives CDR1 KGHSH, CDR2 LQKENI. V dropped 2 bases and J dropped 4; count of bases not matched to a gene: 16.

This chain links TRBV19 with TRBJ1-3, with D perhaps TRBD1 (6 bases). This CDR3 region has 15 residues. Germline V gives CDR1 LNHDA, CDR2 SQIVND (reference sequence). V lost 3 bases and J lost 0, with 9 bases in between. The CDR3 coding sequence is TGTGCCAGTAGTATGGGGGCAGGCTCTGGAAACACCATATATTTT. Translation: CASSMGAGSGNTIYF.

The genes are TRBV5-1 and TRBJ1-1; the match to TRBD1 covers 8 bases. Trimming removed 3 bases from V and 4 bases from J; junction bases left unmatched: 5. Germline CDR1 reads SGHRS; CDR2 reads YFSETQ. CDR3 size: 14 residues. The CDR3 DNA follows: TGCGCCAGCAGCTCGGGGCAGGGGGCCACTGAAGCTTTCTTT. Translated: CASSSGQGATEAFF.

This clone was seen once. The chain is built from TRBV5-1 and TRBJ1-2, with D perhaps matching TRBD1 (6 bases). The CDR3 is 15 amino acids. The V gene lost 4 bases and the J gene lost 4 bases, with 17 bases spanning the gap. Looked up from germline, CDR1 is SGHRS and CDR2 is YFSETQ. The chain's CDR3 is CASSPGTQTFYGYTF. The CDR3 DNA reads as TGCGCCAGCAGCCCCGGGACACAAACCTTCTATGGCTACACCTTC.

The DNA of the CDR3 is TGTGCCAGCGCTCCCGGGACTACTAACACCGGGGAGCTGTTTTTT. It translates to CASAPGTTNTGELFF. J is TRBJ2-2 and V is TRBV2, with 7 bases fitting TRBD2. Trimming at V came to 8 bases and at J to 2 bases, leaving 8 bases not matched to a gene. Germline CDR1 is SNHLY and CDR2 is FYNNEI. CDR3 length: 15 residues. Based on the CDR3 plus reference TRBV2 and TRBJ2-2, the full variable domain is EPEVTQTPSHQVTQMGQEVILRCVPISNHLYFYWYRQILGQKVEFLVSFYNNEISEKSEIFDDQFSVERPDGSNFTLKIRSTKLEDSAMYFCASAPGTTNTGELFFGEGSRLTVL.

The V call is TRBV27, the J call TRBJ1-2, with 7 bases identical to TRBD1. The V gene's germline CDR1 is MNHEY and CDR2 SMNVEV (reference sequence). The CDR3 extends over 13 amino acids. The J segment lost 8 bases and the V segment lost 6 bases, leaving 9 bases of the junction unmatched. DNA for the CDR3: TGTGCCAGCAGGCCTACAGGGGACGGAGGCTACACCTTC. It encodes CASRPTGDGGYTF.

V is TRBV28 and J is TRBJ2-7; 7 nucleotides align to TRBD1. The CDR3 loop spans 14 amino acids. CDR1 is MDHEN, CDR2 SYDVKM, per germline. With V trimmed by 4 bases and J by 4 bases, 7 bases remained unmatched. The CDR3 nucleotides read TGTGCCAGCAGTTCCGACAGGGTGGATTACGAGCAGTACTTC. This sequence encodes CASSSDRVDYEQYF.

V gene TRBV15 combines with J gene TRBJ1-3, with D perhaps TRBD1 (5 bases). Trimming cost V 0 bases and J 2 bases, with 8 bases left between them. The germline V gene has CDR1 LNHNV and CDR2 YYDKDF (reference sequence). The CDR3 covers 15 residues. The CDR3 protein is CATSRDSRAGNTIYF. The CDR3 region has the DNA TGTGCCACCAGCAGAGATTCCAGGGCTGGAAACACCATATATTTT.

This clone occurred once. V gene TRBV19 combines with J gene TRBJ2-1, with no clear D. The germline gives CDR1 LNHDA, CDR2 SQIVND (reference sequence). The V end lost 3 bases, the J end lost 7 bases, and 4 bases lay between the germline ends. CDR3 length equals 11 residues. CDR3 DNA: TGTGCCAGTAGTATGTTGAATGAGCAGTTCTTC. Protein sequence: CASSMLNEQFF.

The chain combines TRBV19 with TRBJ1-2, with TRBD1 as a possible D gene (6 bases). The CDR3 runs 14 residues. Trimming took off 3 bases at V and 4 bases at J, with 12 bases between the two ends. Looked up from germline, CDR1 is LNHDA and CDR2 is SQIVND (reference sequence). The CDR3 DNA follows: TGTGCCAGTAGTATTAGGGGGTCCCCCTATGGCTACACCTTC. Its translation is CASSIRGSPYGYTF.

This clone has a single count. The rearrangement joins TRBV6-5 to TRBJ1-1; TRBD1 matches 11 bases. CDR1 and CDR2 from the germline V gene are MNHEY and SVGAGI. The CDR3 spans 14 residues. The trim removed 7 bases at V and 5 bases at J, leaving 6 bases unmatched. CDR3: CASNQDRGLTEAFF. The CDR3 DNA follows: TGTGCCAGCAACCAGGACAGGGGGCTTACTGAAGCTTTCTTT.

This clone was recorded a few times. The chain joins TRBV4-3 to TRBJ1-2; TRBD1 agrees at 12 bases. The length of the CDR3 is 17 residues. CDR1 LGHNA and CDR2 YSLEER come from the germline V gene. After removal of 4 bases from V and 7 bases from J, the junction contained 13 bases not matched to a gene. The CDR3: CASSPQALGQGARGYTF. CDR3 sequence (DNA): TGCGCCAGCAGCCCCCAGGCCCTGGGACAGGGGGCGCGTGGCTACACCTTC.

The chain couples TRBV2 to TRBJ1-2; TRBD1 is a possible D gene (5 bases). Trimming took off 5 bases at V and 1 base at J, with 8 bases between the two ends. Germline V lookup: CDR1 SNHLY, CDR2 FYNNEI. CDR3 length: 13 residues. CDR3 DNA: TGTGCCAGCAGTCCCCAGGGTAACTATGGCTACACCTTC. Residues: CASSPQGNYGYTF.

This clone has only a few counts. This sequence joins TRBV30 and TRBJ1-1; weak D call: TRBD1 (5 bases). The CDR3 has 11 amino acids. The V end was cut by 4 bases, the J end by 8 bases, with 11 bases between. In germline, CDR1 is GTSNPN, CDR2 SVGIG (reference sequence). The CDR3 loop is CAWKVRTEAFF. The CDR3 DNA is TGTGCCTGGAAAGTCCGGACAGAAGCTTTCTTT.

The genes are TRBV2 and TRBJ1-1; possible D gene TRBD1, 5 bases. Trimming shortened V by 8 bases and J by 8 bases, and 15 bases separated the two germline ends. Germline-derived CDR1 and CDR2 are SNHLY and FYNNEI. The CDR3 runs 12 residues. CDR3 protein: CASAGQILEAFF. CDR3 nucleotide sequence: TGTGCCAGCGCAGGACAAATACTAGAAGCTTTCTTT.

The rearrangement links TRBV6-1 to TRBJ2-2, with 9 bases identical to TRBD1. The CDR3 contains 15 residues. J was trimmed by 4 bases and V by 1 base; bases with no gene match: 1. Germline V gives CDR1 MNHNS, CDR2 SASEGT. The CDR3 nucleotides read TGTGCCAGCAGTGAAGGGACAGGGGCCACCGGGGAGCTGTTTTTT. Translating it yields CASSEGTGATGELFF.

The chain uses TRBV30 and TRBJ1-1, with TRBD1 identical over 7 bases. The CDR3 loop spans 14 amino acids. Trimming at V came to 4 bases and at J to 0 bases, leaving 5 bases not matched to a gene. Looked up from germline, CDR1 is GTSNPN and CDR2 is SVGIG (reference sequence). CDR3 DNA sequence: TGTGCCTGGAACCAGGGACAGATGAACACTGAAGCTTTCTTT. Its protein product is CAWNQGQMNTEAFF.

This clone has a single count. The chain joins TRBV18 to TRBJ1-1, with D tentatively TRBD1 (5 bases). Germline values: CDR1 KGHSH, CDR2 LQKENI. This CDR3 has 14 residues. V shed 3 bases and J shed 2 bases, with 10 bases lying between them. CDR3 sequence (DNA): TGTGCCAGCTCACCCTCCGGGGGAAACACTGAAGCTTTCTTT. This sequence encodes CASSPSGGNTEAFF.

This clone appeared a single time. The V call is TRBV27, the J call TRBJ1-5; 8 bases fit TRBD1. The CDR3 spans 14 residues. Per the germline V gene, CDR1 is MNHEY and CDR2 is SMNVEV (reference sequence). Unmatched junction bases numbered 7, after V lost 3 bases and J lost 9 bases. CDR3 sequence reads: CASSFRGHQPPQHF. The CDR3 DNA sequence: TGTGCCAGCAGTTTCAGGGGGCATCAACCGCCCCAGCATTTT.

As DNA, the CDR3 is TGCGCCAGCAGCCAAGGACCCGCTTCTGGGGCCAACGTCCTGACTTTC. Its protein product is CASSQGPASGANVLTF. The V gene is TRBV4-3, the J gene TRBJ2-6; D unresolved. The germline V gene encodes CDR1 LGHNA and CDR2 YSLEER. Trimming pared 1 base from V and 1 base from J, leaving 8 bases between. This CDR3 has 16 amino acids.

The CDR3 loop is CATSDFLRNNSPLHF. For the CDR3, the DNA is TGTGCCACCAGTGATTTTCTCCGGAATAATTCACCCCTCCACTTT. The chain has TRBV24-1 and TRBJ1-6; D is uncertain. Trimming cost V 1 base and J 5 bases, with 8 bases left between them. The germline gives CDR1 KGHDR, CDR2 SFDVKD. The CDR3 runs to 15 residues.